This T cell receptor (beta chain) stems from a study of blood T cell repertoires in COVID-19. As for the study in general: The origin of the acute and convalescent COVID-19 samples was the United States, Italy and Spain. T cells, B-cell-depleted T cells, or PBMCs provided the cDNA or gDNA that served as material.

Clones were sequenced by immunoSEQ multiplex PCR, and TCRdb holds only the in-frame ones, with some missing. The repertoire holds hundreds of thousands of clones, with around nine tenths as singletons. The sample was PBMCs or T cells enriched from blood (not recorded which). The sequence derives from a woman aged 40 to 55 who had recovered from COVID-19.

CDR3 in amino acids: CASSAQGASDEKLFF. The CDR3 nucleotides read TGTGCCAGCAGTGCCCAGGGGGCGAGTGATGAAAAACTGTTTTTT. V and J are TRBV2 and TRBJ1-4; 8 positions agree with TRBD1. The length of the CDR3 is 15 residues. Trimming took 4 bases from V and 6 from J; bases not matched to a gene: 7. Germline loops: CDR1 SNHLY, CDR2 FYNNEI.